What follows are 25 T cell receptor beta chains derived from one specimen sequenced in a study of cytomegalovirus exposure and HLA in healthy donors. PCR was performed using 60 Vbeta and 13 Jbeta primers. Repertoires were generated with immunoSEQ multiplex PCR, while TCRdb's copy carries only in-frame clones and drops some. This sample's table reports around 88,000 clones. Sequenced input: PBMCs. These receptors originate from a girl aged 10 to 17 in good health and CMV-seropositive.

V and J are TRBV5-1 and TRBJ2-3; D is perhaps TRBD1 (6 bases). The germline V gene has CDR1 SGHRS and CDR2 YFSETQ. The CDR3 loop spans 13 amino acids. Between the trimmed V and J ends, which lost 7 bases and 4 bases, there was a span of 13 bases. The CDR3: CASRDISSDTQYF. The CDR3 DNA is TGCGCCAGCCGGGACATCTCTTCAGATACGCAGTATTTT.

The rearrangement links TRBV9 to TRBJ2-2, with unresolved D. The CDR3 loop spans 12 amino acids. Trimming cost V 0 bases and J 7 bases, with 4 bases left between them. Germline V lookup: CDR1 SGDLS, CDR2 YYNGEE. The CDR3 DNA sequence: TGTGCCAGCAGCGTAGCGGGCGGGGAGCTGTTTTTT. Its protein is CASSVAGGELFF.

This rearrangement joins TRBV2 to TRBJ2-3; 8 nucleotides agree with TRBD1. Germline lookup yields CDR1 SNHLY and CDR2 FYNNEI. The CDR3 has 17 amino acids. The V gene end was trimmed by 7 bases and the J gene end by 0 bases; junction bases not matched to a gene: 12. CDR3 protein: CASTLRDRHTSTDTQYF. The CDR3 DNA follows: TGTGCCAGCACCCTGCGGGACAGGCATACTAGCACAGATACGCAGTATTTT.

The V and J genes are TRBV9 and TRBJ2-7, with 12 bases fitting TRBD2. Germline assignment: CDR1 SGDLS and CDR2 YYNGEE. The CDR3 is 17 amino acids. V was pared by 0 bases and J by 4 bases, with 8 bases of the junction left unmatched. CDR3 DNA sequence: TGTGCCAGCAGCGTAGAGGGCCGACTAGCGGGGGAATACGAGCAGTACGTC. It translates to CASSVEGRLAGEYEQYV.

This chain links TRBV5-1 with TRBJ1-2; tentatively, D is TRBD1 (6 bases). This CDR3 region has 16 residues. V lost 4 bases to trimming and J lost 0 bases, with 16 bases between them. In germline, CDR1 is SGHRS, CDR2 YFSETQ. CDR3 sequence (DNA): TGCGCCAGCAGCAAAAGCTGGACAGCAACTAACTATGGCTACACCTTC. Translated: CASSKSWTATNYGYTF. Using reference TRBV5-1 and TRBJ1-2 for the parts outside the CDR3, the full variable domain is KAGVTQTPRYLIKTRGQQVTLSCSPISGHRSVSWYQQTPGQGLQFLFEYFSETQRNKGNFPGRFSGRQFSNSRSEMNVSTLELGDSALYLCASSKSWTATNYGYTFGSGTRLTVV.

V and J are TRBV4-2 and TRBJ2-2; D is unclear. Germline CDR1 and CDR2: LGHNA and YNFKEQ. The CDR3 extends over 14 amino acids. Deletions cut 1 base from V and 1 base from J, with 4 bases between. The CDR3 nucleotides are TGTGCCAGCAGCCAAGCTAGGAACACCGGGGAGCTGTTTTTT. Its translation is CASSQARNTGELFF.

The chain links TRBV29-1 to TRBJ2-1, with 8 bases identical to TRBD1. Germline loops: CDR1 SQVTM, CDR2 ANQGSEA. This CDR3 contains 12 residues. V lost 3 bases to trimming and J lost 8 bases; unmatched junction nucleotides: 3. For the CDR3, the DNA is TGCAGCGTTGACAGGGGGCTCGATGAGCAGTTCTTC. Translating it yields CSVDRGLDEQFF.

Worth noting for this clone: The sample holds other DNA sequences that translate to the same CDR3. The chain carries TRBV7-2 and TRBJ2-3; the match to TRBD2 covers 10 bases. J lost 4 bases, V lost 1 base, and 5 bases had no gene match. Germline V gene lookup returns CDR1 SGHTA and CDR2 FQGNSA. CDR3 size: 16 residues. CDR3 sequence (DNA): TGTGCCAGCAGCTTAGTAGCCAGCGGGGGGGCAGATACGCAGTATTTT. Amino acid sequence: CASSLVASGGADTQYF.

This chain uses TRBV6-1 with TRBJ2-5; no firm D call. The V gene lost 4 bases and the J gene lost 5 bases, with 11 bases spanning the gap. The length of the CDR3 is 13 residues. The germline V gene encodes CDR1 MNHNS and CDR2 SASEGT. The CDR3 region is CASSVWSSETQYF. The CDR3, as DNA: TGTGCCAGCAGTGTTTGGAGTTCGGAGACCCAGTACTTC.

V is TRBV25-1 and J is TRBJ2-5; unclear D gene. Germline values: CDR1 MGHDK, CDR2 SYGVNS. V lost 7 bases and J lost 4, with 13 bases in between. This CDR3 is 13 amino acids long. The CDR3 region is CASISSYGETQYF. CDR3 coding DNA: TGTGCCAGCATTAGTAGCTACGGAGAGACCCAGTACTTC.

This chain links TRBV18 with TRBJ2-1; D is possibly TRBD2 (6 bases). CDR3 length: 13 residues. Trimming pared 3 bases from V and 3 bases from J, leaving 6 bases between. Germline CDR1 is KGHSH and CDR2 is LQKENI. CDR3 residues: CASSPGGYNEQFF. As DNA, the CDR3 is TGTGCCAGCTCACCCGGGGGCTACAATGAGCAGTTCTTC.

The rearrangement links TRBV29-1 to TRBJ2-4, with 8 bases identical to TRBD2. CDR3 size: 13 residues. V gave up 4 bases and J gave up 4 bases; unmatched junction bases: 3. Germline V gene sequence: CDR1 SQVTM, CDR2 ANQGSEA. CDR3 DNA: TGCAGCGTTGTAGCGGGGAATAAAAACATTCAGTACTTC. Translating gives CSVVAGNKNIQYF.

The DNA for the CDR3 is TGTGCCAGCAGGAGGACAGGGCTCCGGGATCAGCCCCAGCATTTT. It specifies CASRRTGLRDQPQHF. The chain has TRBV27 and TRBJ1-5; 8 bases are shared with TRBD1. V lost 6 bases and J lost 5; bases outside the gene matches: 9. CDR1 is MNHEY and CDR2 is SMNVEV in the germline V gene (reference sequence). The CDR3 totals 15 residues.

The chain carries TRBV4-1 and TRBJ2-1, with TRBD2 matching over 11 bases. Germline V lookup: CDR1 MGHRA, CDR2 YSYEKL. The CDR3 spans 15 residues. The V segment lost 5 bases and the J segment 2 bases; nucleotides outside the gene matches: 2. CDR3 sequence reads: CASSVLAGAYNEQFF. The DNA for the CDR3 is TGCGCCAGCAGCGTACTAGCGGGGGCCTACAATGAGCAGTTCTTC.

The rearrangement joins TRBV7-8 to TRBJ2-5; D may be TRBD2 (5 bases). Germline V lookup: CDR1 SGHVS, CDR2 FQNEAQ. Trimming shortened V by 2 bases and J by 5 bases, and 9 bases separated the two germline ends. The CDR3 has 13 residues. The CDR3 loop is CASSLSGSETQYF. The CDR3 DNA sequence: TGTGCCAGCAGCTTATCGGGATCCGAGACCCAGTACTTC.

The CDR3 here is CASSQYGQGQELFF. The CDR3, as DNA: TGCGCCAGCAGCCAATACGGACAGGGGCAGGAGCTGTTTTTT. The V call is TRBV4-1, the J call TRBJ2-2; 9 bases agree with TRBD1. V shed 2 bases and J 10 bases; nucleotides not matched to a gene: 5. CDR1 is MGHRA and CDR2 is YSYEKL in the germline V gene. The CDR3 extends over 14 amino acids.

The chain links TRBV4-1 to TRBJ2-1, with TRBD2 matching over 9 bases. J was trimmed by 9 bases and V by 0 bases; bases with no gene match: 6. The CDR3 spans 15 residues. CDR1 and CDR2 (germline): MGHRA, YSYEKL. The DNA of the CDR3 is TGCGCCAGCAGCCAAGATCGGACTAGCGCCACTGAGCAGTTCTTC. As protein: CASSQDRTSATEQFF.

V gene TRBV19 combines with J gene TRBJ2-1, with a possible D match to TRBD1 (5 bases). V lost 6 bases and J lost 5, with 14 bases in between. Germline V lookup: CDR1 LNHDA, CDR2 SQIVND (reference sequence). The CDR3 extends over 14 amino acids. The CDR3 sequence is CASSMGQYDNEQFF. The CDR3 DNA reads TGTGCCAGTAGCATGGGGCAGTATGACAATGAGCAGTTCTTC.

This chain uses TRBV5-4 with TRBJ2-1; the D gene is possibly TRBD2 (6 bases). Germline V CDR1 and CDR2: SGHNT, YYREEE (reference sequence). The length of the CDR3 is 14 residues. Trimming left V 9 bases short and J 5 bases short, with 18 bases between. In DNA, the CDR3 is TGTGCCAACTCCCATGACCGGGGGAACAATGAGCAGTTCTTC. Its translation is CANSHDRGNNEQFF.

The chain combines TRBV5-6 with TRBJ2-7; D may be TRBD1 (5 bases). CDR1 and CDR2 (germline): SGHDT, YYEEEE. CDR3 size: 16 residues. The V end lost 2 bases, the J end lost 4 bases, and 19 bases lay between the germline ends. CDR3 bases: TGTGCCAGCAGCTTTACGAGGCGTACAGGTTCGTACGAGCAGTACGTC. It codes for CASSFTRRTGSYEQYV.

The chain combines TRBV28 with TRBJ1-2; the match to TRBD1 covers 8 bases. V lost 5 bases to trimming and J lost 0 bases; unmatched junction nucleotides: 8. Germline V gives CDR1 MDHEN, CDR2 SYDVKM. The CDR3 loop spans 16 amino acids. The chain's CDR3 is CASSEGGDRSNYGYTF. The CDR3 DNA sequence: TGTGCCAGCAGTGAGGGAGGGGACAGGTCTAACTATGGCTACACCTTC.

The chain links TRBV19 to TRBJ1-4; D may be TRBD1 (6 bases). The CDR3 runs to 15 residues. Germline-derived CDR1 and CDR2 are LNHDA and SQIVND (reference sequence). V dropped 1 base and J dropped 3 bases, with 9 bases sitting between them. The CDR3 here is CASSIAKGANEKLFF. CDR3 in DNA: TGTGCCAGTAGTATAGCAAAGGGGGCTAATGAAAAACTGTTTTTT. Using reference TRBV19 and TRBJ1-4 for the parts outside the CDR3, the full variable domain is DGGITQSPKYLFRKEGQNVTLSCEQNLNHDAMYWYRQDPGQGLRLIYYSQIVNDFQKGDIAEGYSVSREKKESFPLTVTSAQKNPTAFYLCASSIAKGANEKLFFGSGTQLSVL.

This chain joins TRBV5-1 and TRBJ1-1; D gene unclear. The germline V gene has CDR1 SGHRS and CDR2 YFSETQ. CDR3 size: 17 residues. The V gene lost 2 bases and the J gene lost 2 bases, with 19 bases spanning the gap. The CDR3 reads CASSLGVGRAGNTEAFF. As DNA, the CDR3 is TGCGCCAGCAGCTTAGGTGTTGGCCGAGCAGGTAACACTGAAGCTTTCTTT.

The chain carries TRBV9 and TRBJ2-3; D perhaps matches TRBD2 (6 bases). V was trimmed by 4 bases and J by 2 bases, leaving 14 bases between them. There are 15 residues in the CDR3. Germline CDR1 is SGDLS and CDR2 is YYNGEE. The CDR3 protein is CASSPGSGHTDTQYF. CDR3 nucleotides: TGTGCCAGCAGCCCGGGTAGCGGTCACACAGATACGCAGTATTTT. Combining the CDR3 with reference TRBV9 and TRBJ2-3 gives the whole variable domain DSGVTQTPKHLITATGQRVTLRCSPRSGDLSVYWYQQSLDQGLQFLIQYYNGEERAKGNILERFSAQQFPDLHSELNLSSLELGDSALYFCASSPGSGHTDTQYFGPGTRLTVL.

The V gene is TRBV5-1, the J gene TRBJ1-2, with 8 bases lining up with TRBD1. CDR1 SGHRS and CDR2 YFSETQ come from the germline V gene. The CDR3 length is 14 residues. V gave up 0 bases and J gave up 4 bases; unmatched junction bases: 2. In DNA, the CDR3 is TGCGCCAGCAGCTTGGATGGGACAGGCTATGGCTACACCTTC. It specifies CASSLDGTGYGYTF.